This T cell receptor beta chain stems from a study of blood T cell repertoires in COVID-19. Study overall: Both acute and convalescent COVID-19 samples were obtained from the United States, Italy and Spain. Nucleic acid was either cDNA or gDNA, and it came from T cells, B-cell-depleted T cells, or PBMCs.

This clone was seen a single time. The CDR3 loop spans 14 amino acids. The germline CDR1 and CDR2 sequences are SEHNR and FQNEAQ (reference sequence). V shed 5 bases and J shed 4 bases, with 12 bases lying between them. Original analysis: Quantification of nucleated cells was approximated via reference gene primer amplification. Sequenced by immunoSEQ multiplex PCR; TCRdb stores in-frame clones only, minus some. V, J and clone size were drawn from that table, and D and trimming were deduced from the DNA. The repertoire includes about 120,000 clones, 80% to 90% of them detected once, and 25% to 30% sits in the top ten.

Input material: peripheral blood. V and J are TRBV7-9 and TRBJ1-5; D is perhaps TRBD1 (5 bases). The receptor comes from a man aged 65 to 85 with active or convalescent COVID-19. CDR3: CASSAGMGNQPQHF. The CDR3 region has the DNA TGTGCCAGCAGCGCAGGGATGGGTAATCAGCCCCAGCATTTT.